A single sample is the source of the 30 T cell receptor beta chains below, sequenced in a study of cytomegalovirus exposure and HLA in healthy donors. Both 60 Vbeta primers and 13 Jbeta primers went into the PCR. The assay was immunoSEQ multiplex PCR, and TCRdb's table has in-frame clones only and misses some. There are 150,000 to 200,000 clones in the sample; under 80% occur only once, and roughly 2.9% lies in the top ten. What was sequenced was PBMCs. These receptors were collected from a man aged 40-50 years in good health and CMV-seronegative.

This chain links TRBV5-4 with TRBJ1-2; D not certain. This CDR3 spans 17 amino acids. V was cut by 4 bases and J by 4 bases, with 23 bases left in between. The germline V gene has CDR1 SGHNT and CDR2 YYREEE (reference sequence). The CDR3 protein is CASSLPLGRVSSYGYTF. CDR3 coding DNA: TGTGCCAGCAGCCTACCCCTAGGGAGGGTTTCCTCCTATGGCTACACCTTC.

The chain combines TRBV19 with TRBJ2-5; 7 positions agree with TRBD1. This CDR3 comprises 14 residues. Germline CDR1 LNHDA, CDR2 SQIVND (reference sequence). Unmatched junction bases numbered 9, after V lost 5 bases and J lost 6 bases. In DNA, the CDR3 is TGTGCCAGTAGTGGGAACAGGGGCACACAGACCCAGTACTTC. It translates to CASSGNRGTQTQYF.

The genes are TRBV7-3 and TRBJ2-5; 10 bases agree with TRBD1. The J call may be mistaken, given a closer DNA end match to TRBJ2-7. The CDR3 has 15 residues. The germline CDR1 and CDR2 sequences are SGHTA and FQGTGA. CDR3 region: CASRTGTGVGDEQYF. CDR3 DNA: TGTGCCAGCAGAACCGGGACAGGGGTTGGCGACGAGCAGTACTTC.

J is TRBJ2-5 and V is TRBV28, with 12 bases identical to TRBD2. The germline V gene encodes CDR1 MDHEN and CDR2 SYDVKM. V was clipped by 7 bases and J by 3 bases; unmatched bases: 3. CDR3 size: 14 residues. CDR3 coding DNA: TGTGCCAGCAATCTAGCGGGGGGGAAAGAGACCCAGTACTTC. Protein sequence: CASNLAGGKETQYF.

V gene TRBV9 combines with J gene TRBJ2-3, with TRBD2 matching 7 bases. This CDR3 is built from 19 residues. V dropped 3 bases and J dropped 4; count of bases not matched to a gene: 20. Germline V gene sequence: CDR1 SGDLS, CDR2 YYNGEE. DNA for the CDR3: TGTGCCAGCAGCGCCCGGGGTAGCGGGCTCCTCCTTGTCCCAGATACGCAGTATTTT. This translates into CASSARGSGLLLVPDTQYF.

The chain is built from TRBV30 and TRBJ1-5, with D possibly matching TRBD1 (6 bases). Germline assignment: CDR1 GTSNPN and CDR2 SVGIG (reference sequence). This CDR3 is 15 amino acids long. Trimming removed 2 bases at V and 5 bases at J, with 16 bases between. In nucleotides, the CDR3 is TGTGCCTGGAGTACAACAGGGACGATCTATCAGCCCCAGCATTTT. This codes for CAWSTTGTIYQPQHF.

The chain couples TRBV29-1 to TRBJ2-3, with 10 nucleotides matching TRBD1. Unmatched junction bases numbered 6, after V lost 5 bases and J lost 4 bases. Looked up from germline, CDR1 is SQVTM and CDR2 is ANQGSEA. This CDR3 spans 14 amino acids. The CDR3 nucleotides are TGCAGCGTTTTAGACAGGGGGCCCGCAGATACGCAGTATTTT. Translation gives CSVLDRGPADTQYF.

On this clone: Its ends do not fully match the called genes, so a read error is possible. The J gene is TRBJ1-5, the V gene TRBV28, with TRBD1 as a possible D gene (5 bases). Germline-derived CDR1 and CDR2 are MDHEN and SYDVKM. There are 14 residues in the CDR3. Here the CDR3 reads CASRLSGSHQPQHF. CDR3 nucleotide sequence: TGTGCCAGCAGATTATCAGGGTCCCATCAGCCCCAGCATTTT. The full variable domain, completed using reference TRBV28 and TRBJ1-5, is DVKVTQSSRYLVKRTGEKVFLECVQDMDHENMFWYRQDPGLGLRLIYFSYDVKMKEKGDIPEGYSVSREKKERFSLILESASTNQTSMYLCASRLSGSHQPQHFGDGTRLSIL.

This rearrangement joins TRBV6-1 to TRBJ2-5; the match to TRBD1 covers 8 bases. Germline CDR1 and CDR2: MNHNS and SASEGT. The CDR3 sequence is 16 residues long. V lost 3 bases, J lost 5 bases, and 11 bases stayed unmatched. The CDR3 reads CASSEGTGGGTETQYF. The CDR3 DNA reads TGTGCCAGCAGTGAGGGGACAGGAGGGGGAACGGAGACCCAGTACTTC.

V and J are TRBV7-3 and TRBJ1-2; D is perhaps TRBD1 (6 bases). Germline CDR1 and CDR2: SGHTA and FQGTGA. Trimming removed 2 bases at V and 7 bases at J, with 20 bases between. CDR3 length: 16 residues. CDR3 sequence (DNA): TGTGCCAGCAGCTTAGACCCAGGGGCAGCGCTAAGTGGCTACACCTTC. This translates into CASSLDPGAALSGYTF.

The chain links TRBV27 to TRBJ1-4; 8 nucleotides match TRBD1. Germline V gives CDR1 MNHEY, CDR2 SMNVEV (reference sequence). CDR3 length: 16 residues. V trimming: 1 base; J trimming: 8 bases; junction bases outside the gene matches: 9. In DNA, the CDR3 is TGTGCCAGCAGTTTATTCCCCCCAGGGGGCACCGAAAAACTGTTTTTT. Translating gives CASSLFPPGGTEKLFF.

V and J are TRBV4-1 and TRBJ1-1; D remains ambiguous. The CDR3 contains 14 residues. Per the germline V gene, CDR1 is MGHRA and CDR2 is YSYEKL. Trimming took 0 bases from V and 7 from J, leaving 12 bases between them. This CDR3 is CASSQDEALIEAFF. CDR3 DNA: TGCGCCAGCAGCCAAGATGAGGCTCTCATTGAAGCTTTCTTT.

This chain joins TRBV5-4 and TRBJ2-3, with 9 nucleotides matching TRBD1. This CDR3 spans 16 amino acids. CDR1 and CDR2 from the germline V gene are SGHNT and YYREEE (reference sequence). J lost 6 bases, V lost 0 bases, and 8 bases had no gene match. The CDR3 loop reads CASSLAKRTGEDTQYF. The CDR3 region has the DNA TGTGCCAGCAGCTTGGCCAAAAGGACAGGGGAGGATACGCAGTATTTT. The full variable domain, completed using reference TRBV5-4 and TRBJ2-3, is ETGVTQSPTHLIKTRGQQVTLRCSSQSGHNTVSWYQQALGQGPQFIFQYYREEENGRGNFPPRFSGLQFPNYSSELNVNALELDDSALYLCASSLAKRTGEDTQYFGPGTRLTVL.

The chain joins TRBV6-4 to TRBJ2-1, with D perhaps matching TRBD2 (6 bases). From germline, CDR1 is MRHNA and CDR2 SNTAGT. The CDR3 is made up of 17 amino acids. The V gene lost 0 bases and the J gene lost 4 bases, with 16 bases spanning the gap. CDR3 protein: CASSDSILAPVYNEQFF. The DNA of the CDR3 is TGTGCCAGCAGTGACTCGATTCTAGCGCCTGTGTACAATGAGCAGTTCTTC.

The chain recombines TRBV7-9 with TRBJ2-2; D possibly corresponds to TRBD2 (5 bases). Deletions cut 4 bases from V and 2 bases from J, with 8 bases between. The germline V gene encodes CDR1 SEHNR and CDR2 FQNEAQ (reference sequence). The CDR3 sequence is 14 residues long. For the CDR3, the DNA is TGTGCCAGCAGCTCCGGGGTCAACACCGGGGAGCTGTTTTTT. This codes for CASSSGVNTGELFF.

V usage is TRBV9 and J usage is TRBJ2-3; maybe TRBD2 (7 bases). V lost 2 bases and J lost 5, with 15 bases in between. In germline, CDR1 is SGDLS, CDR2 YYNGEE. The length of the CDR3 is 15 residues. The chain's CDR3 is CASSVRGGSRDTQYF. The DNA for the CDR3 is TGTGCCAGCAGCGTGAGGGGGGGGTCTAGAGATACGCAGTATTTT.

V is TRBV11-3 and J is TRBJ2-2, with a weak D call TRBD1 (5 bases). The CDR3 has 14 residues. Trimming shortened V by 3 bases and J by 6 bases, and 11 bases separated the two germline ends. Germline CDR1 and CDR2: SGHNT and YENEEA. CDR3 amino acids: CASSLPQGSGELFF. The CDR3 DNA follows: TGTGCCAGCAGCTTGCCCCAGGGCTCCGGGGAGCTGTTTTTT.

This clone was found once. This chain connects TRBV19 to TRBJ2-7, with TRBD1 matching 10 bases. V shed 9 bases, J shed 3 bases, and the junction held 5 bases outside the gene matches. Germline V CDR1 and CDR2: LNHDA, SQIVND (reference sequence). CDR3 length: 13 amino acids. In DNA, the CDR3 is TGTGCCAGCGCGGACAGGGGGAGCTACGAGCAGTACTTC. Amino acid sequence: CASADRGSYEQYF.

Note on this clone: A read error may produce the germline difference seen at one junction end. The gene calls are TRBV13 and TRBJ2-5; possible D gene TRBD1, 5 bases. The CDR3 covers 15 residues. The germline CDR1 and CDR2 sequences are PRHDT and FYEKMQ (reference sequence). The CDR3 nucleotides read TGTGCCAGCAGCTCGACGGGCAGGGTCCAAGGGACCCAGTACTTC. Encoded protein: CASSSTGRVQGTQYF. Complete variable domain (other parts from reference TRBV13 and TRBJ2-5): AAGVIQSPRHLIKEKRETATLKCYPIPRHDTVYWYQQGPGQDPQFLISFYEKMQSDKGSIPDRFSAQQFSDYHSELNMSSLELGDSALYFCASSSTGRVQGTQYFGPGTRLLVL.

This sequence joins TRBV18 and TRBJ2-7, with a tentative D call TRBD2 (6 bases). V was cut by 2 bases and J by 2 bases, with 16 bases left in between. CDR3 size: 16 residues. In germline, CDR1 is KGHSH, CDR2 LQKENI. The CDR3 DNA reads as TGTGCCAGCTCACCATTCGACGGGAGTAATGCCTACGAGCAGTACTTC. This gives the protein CASSPFDGSNAYEQYF.

J is TRBJ2-1 and V is TRBV1; no DNA check was done on the table's D call, TRBD2. TRBV1 is given as a pseudogene. This CDR3 region has 12 residues. The CDR3 loop reads CTSSQGGDEQFF. CDR3 nucleotides: TGCACCAGCAGCCAAGGGGGGGATGAGCAGTTCTTC.

This clone came up a few times. The rearrangement uses TRBV6-5 and TRBJ2-2; weak D call: TRBD2 (7 bases). The V and J ends lost 2 bases and 3 bases respectively, with 10 bases between them. From germline, CDR1 is MNHEY and CDR2 SVGAGI. The CDR3 extends over 15 amino acids. CDR3: CASSYEGGDTGELFF. CDR3 coding DNA: TGTGCCAGCAGTTACGAGGGGGGGGACACCGGGGAGCTGTTTTTT.

The rearrangement joins TRBV6-6 to TRBJ2-1; D may be TRBD2 (6 bases). V gave up 6 bases and J gave up 5 bases, with 11 bases separating them. The CDR3 covers 13 residues. Per germline, CDR1 MNHNY and CDR2 SVGAGI (reference sequence). The CDR3 loop is CASSGTPHNEQFF. In DNA form, the CDR3 reads TGTGCCAGCAGCGGGACTCCCCACAATGAGCAGTTCTTC.

This chain joins TRBV15 and TRBJ2-3; 12 nucleotides line up with TRBD2. Germline CDR1 reads LNHNV; CDR2 reads YYDKDF (reference sequence). The CDR3 runs to 20 residues. V lost 1 base and J lost 4; bases outside the gene matches: 15. CDR3 in DNA: TGTGCCACCAGCAGAGCGGTGTTGGGGCTAGCGGGAGGGCCCCCAGATACGCAGTATTTT. Residues: CATSRAVLGLAGGPPDTQYF.

Concerning this clone: One end of the junction does not line up with germline, which may come from a read error. The chain uses TRBV7-9 and TRBJ2-7; 9 bases map to TRBD2. Germline CDR1 reads SEHNR; CDR2 reads FQNEAQ (reference sequence). CDR3 length equals 14 residues. CDR3 DNA sequence: TGTTCCAGCAGCGGGTTTCTAGCGGGATGGGAGCAGTACTTC. This sequence encodes CSSSGFLAGWEQYF.

Only a few counts were recorded for this clone. The chain links TRBV5-1 to TRBJ2-3; D remains ambiguous. V was shortened by 4 bases and J by 6 bases, with 9 bases between the two germline ends. Germline V gene sequence: CDR1 SGHRS, CDR2 YFSETQ. The CDR3 consists of 12 residues. CDR3 DNA: TGCGCCAGCAGCGTTCACGGGGATACGCAGTATTTT. It translates to CASSVHGDTQYF. Full variable domain (outside the CDR3, taken from reference TRBV5-1 and TRBJ2-3): KAGVTQTPRYLIKTRGQQVTLSCSPISGHRSVSWYQQTPGQGLQFLFEYFSETQRNKGNFPGRFSGRQFSNSRSEMNVSTLELGDSALYLCASSVHGDTQYFGPGTRLTVL.

The chain uses TRBV5-6 and TRBJ2-1; 8 bases line up with TRBD1. This CDR3 spans 15 amino acids. The germline gives CDR1 SGHDT, CDR2 YYEEEE. V trimming: 2 bases; J trimming: 4 bases; junction bases outside the gene matches: 5. The CDR3 DNA reads TGTGCCAGCAGCTTTCCGGGACAGGTTTACAATGAGCAGTTCTTC. Translated: CASSFPGQVYNEQFF.

The chain links TRBV5-1 to TRBJ2-1; 12 nucleotides agree with TRBD2. J lost 6 bases, V lost 4 bases, and 8 bases had no gene match. The CDR3 length is 16 residues. The germline V gene encodes CDR1 SGHRS and CDR2 YFSETQ. Here the CDR3 reads CASSVASGREGNEQFF. CDR3 sequence (DNA): TGCGCCAGCAGCGTCGCTAGCGGGAGGGAGGGCAATGAGCAGTTCTTC.

This clone was found a few times. This rearrangement joins TRBV19 to TRBJ1-6, with a tentative D call TRBD1 (6 bases). Germline-derived CDR1 and CDR2 are LNHDA and SQIVND (reference sequence). The CDR3 sequence is 13 residues long. The V end lost 5 bases, the J end lost 10 bases, and 12 bases lay between the germline ends. The CDR3 nucleotides read TGTGCCAGTAGTGTGACAGGTGGATCACCCCTCCACTTT. Amino acids: CASSVTGGSPLHF.

For this clone: Additional DNA sequences in this sample encode the identical CDR3. The CDR3: CASRTGGLGNQPQHF. The CDR3 nucleotides read TGTGCCAGCAGGACAGGGGGCTTAGGCAATCAGCCCCAGCATTTT. The V and J genes are TRBV6-5 and TRBJ1-5, with TRBD1 identical over 10 bases. V lost 6 bases to trimming and J lost 2 bases; unmatched junction nucleotides: 4. CDR3 length equals 15 residues. CDR1 MNHEY and CDR2 SVGAGI come from the germline V gene.